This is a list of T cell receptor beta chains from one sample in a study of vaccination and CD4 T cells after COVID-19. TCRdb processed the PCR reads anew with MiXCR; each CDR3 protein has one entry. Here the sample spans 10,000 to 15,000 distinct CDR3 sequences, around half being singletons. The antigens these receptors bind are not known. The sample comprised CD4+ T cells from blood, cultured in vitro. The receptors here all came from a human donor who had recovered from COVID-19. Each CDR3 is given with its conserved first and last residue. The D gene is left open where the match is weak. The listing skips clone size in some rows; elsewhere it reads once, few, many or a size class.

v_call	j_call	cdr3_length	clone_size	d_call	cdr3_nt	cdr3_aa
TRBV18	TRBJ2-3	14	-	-	TGTGCCAGCTCGCCCCCCGGGAGAGCAGATACGCAGTATTTT	CASSPPGRADTQYF
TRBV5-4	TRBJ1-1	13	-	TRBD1	TGTGCCAGCAGCTTGGAGGACAGGGGTTATGCTTTCTTT	CASSLEDRGYAFF
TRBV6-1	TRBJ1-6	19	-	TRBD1	TGTGCCAGCACGGGCTTGGGACAGGGGGTTAGCTCCTATAATTCACCCCTCCACTTT	CASTGLGQGVSSYNSPLHF
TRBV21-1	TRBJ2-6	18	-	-	TGTGCCAGCAGCAACCCCTCAGGGGGGAGTGAGGGGGCCAACGTCCTGACTTTC	CASSNPSGGSEGANVLTF
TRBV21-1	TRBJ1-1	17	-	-	TGTGCCAGCAGCAAAGTTGGGACAGGGGGCGCAAGGACTGAAGCTTTCTTT	CASSKVGTGGARTEAFF
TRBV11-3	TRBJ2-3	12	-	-	TGTGCCAGCAGCTACAGGGCAGATACGCAGTATTTT	CASSYRADTQYF
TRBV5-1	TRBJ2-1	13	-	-	TGCGCCAGCGGTGTCAGGTCCTACAATGAGCAGTTCTTC	CASGVRSYNEQFF
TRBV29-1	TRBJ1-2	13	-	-	TGCAGCGCAGGACAGAAACTTAACTATGGCTACACCTTC	CSAGQKLNYGYTF
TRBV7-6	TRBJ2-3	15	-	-	TGTGCCAGCAGCTTATTATACGGTAACACAGATACGCAGTATTTT	CASSLLYGNTDTQYF
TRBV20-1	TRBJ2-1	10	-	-	TGCAGTGCTGAGCGGGACAAGGTGTTCTTC	CSAERDKVFF
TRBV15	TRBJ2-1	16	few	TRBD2	TGTGCCACCAGCAGGGATAAGCGGGGGGGCATAAATGAGCAGTTCTTC	CATSRDKRGGINEQFF
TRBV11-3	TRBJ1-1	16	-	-	TGTGCCAGCAGTAAAGAGAGTCCAACTCTGAACACTGAAGCTTTCTTT	CASSKESPTLNTEAFF
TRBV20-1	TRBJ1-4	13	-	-	TGCAGTGCCGGAGGACACTATAATGAAAAACTGTTTTTT	CSAGGHYNEKLFF
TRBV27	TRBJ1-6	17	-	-	TGTGCCAGCAGTTCCTCACGCCTACAGGATTCTCATTCACTCCTCCACTTT	CASSSSRLQDSHSLLHF
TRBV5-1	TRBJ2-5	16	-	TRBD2	TGCGCCAGCAGCTTGGACCCTGCGGGGGGTGGCGAGACCCAGTACTTC	CASSLDPAGGGETQYF